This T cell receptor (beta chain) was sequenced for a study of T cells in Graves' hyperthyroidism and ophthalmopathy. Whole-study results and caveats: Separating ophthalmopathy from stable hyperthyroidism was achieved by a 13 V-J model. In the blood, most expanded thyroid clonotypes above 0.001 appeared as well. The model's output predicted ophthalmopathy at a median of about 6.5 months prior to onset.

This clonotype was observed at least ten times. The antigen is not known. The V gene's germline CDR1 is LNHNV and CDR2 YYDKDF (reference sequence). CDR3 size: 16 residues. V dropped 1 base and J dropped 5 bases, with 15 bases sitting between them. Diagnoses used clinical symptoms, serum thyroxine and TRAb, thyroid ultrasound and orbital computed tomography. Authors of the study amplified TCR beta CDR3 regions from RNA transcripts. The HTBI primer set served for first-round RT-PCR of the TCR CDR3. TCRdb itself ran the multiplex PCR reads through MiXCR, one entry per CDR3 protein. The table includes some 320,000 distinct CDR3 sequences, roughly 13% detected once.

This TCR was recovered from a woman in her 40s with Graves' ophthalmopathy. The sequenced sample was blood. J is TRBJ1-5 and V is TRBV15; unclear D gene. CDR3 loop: CATSRVSGLGDQPQHF. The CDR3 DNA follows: TGTGCCACCAGCAGAGTATCGGGGTTGGGCGATCAGCCCCAGCATTTT.